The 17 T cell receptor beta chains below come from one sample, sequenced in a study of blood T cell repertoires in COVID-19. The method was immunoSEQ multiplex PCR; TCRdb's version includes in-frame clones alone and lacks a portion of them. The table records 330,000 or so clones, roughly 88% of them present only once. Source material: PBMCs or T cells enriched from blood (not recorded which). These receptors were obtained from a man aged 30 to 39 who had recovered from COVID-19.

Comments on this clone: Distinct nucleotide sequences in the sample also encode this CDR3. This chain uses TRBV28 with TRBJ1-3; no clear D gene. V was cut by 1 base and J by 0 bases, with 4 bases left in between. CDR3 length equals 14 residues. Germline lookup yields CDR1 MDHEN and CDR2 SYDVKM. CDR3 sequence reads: CASSLSGSGNTIYF. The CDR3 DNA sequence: TGTGCCAGCAGTTTATCGGGCTCTGGAAACACCATATATTTT.

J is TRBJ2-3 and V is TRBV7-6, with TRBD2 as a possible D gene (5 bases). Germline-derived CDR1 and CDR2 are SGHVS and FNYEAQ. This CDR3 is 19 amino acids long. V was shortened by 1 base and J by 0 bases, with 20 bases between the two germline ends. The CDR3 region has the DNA TGTGCCAGCAGCTTAGACCAAGCCTGGCGGGCACCTAGCACAGATACGCAGTATTTT. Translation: CASSLDQAWRAPSTDTQYF.

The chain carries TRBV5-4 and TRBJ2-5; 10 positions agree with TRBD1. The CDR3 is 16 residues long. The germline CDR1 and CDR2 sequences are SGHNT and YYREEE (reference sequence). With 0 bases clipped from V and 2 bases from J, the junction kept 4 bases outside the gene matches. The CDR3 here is CASSLGQGAFQETQYF. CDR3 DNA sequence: TGTGCCAGCAGCTTGGGACAGGGGGCCTTTCAAGAGACCCAGTACTTC.

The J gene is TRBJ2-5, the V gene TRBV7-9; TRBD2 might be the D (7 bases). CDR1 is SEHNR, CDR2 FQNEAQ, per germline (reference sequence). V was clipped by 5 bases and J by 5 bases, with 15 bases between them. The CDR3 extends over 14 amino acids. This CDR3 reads CASSQTGGGETQYF. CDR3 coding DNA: TGTGCCAGCAGCCAAACGGGGGGCGGGGAGACCCAGTACTTC.

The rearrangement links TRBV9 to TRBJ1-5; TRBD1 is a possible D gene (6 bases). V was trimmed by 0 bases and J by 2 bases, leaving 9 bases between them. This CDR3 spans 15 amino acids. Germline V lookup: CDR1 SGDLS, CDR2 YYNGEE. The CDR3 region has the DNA TGTGCCAGCAGCGTAGATTACAGGGGCAATCAGCCCCAGCATTTT. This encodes CASSVDYRGNQPQHF.

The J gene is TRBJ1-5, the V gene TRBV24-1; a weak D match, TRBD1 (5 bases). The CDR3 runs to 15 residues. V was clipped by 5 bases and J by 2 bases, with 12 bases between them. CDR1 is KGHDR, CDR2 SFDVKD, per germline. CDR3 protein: CATSVGGTGNQPQHF. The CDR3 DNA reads TGTGCCACCAGTGTAGGAGGGACGGGCAATCAGCCCCAGCATTTT.

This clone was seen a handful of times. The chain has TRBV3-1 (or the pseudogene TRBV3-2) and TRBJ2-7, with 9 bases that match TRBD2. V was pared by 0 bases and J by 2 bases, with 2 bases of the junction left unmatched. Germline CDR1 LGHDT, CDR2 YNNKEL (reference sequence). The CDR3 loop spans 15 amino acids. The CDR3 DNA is TGTGCCAGCAGCCAAGAATTAGCGGGGGCCTACGAGCAGTACTTC. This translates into CASSQELAGAYEQYF.

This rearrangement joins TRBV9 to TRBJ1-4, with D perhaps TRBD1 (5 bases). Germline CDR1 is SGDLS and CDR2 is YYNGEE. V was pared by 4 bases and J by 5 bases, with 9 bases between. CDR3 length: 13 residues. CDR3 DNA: TGTGCCAGCAGCCGGGGGGTGAATGAAAAACTGTTTTTT. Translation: CASSRGVNEKLFF.

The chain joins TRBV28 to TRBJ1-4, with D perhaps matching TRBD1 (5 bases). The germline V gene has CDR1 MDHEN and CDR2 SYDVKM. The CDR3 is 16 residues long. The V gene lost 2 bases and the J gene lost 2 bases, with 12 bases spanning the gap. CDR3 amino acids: CASSLRGGTTNEKLFF. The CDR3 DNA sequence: TGTGCCAGCAGTTTACGGGGGGGGACGACTAATGAAAAACTGTTTTTT.

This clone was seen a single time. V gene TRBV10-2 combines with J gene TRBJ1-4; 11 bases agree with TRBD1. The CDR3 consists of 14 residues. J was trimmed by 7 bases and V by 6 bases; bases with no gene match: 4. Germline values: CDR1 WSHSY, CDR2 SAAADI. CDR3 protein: CASSPGQGVEKLFF. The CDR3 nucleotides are TGCGCCAGCAGCCCGGGACAGGGGGTTGAAAAACTGTTTTTT.

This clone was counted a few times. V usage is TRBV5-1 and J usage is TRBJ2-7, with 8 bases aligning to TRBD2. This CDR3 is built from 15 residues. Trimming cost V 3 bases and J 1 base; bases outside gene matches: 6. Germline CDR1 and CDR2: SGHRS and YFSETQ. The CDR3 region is CASSSAGGESYEQYF. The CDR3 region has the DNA TGCGCCAGCAGCTCGGCGGGGGGTGAATCCTACGAGCAGTACTTC.

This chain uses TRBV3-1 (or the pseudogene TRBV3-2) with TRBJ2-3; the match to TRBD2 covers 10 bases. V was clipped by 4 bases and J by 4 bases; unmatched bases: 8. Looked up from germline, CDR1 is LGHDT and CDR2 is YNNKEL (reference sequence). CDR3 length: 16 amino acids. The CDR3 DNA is TGTGCCAGCAGCCGAACGAGCGGGGGGGCATCAGATACGCAGTATTTT. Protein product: CASSRTSGGASDTQYF.

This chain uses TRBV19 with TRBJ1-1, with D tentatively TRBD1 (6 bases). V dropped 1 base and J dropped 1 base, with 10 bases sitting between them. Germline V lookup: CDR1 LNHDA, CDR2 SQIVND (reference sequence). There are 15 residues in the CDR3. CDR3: CASSIAPGANTEAFF. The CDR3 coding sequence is TGTGCCAGTAGTATAGCCCCAGGGGCGAACACTGAAGCTTTCTTT.

The CDR3 sequence: CASSYSGGGADEQFF. CDR3 DNA sequence: TGTGCCAGCAGTTACTCAGGGGGTGGGGCGGATGAGCAGTTCTTC. This chain links TRBV6-5 with TRBJ2-1; D might be TRBD1 (6 bases). V was pared by 0 bases and J by 8 bases, with 14 bases between. The CDR3 contains 15 residues. Germline lookup yields CDR1 MNHEY and CDR2 SVGAGI.

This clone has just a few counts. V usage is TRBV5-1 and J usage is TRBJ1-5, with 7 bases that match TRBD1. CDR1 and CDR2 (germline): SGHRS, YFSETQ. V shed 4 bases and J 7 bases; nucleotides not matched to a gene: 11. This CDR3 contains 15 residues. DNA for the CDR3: TGCGCCAGCAGCGCGCTCCCGGGACAGCAACAGCCCCAGCATTTT. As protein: CASSALPGQQQPQHF.

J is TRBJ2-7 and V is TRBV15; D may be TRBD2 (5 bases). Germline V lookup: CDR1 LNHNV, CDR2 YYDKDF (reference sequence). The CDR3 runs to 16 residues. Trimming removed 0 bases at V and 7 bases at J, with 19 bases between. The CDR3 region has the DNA TGTGCCACCAGCAGAGATAGGACGGGAAATCGCGGGGAGCAGTACTTC. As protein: CATSRDRTGNRGEQYF.

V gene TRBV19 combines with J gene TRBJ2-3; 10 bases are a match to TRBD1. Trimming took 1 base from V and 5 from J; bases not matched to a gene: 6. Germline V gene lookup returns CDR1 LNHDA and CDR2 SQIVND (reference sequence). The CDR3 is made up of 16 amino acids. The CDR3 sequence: CASSIGDRGLRDTQYF. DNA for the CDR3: TGTGCCAGTAGTATAGGAGACAGGGGGCTCCGAGATACGCAGTATTTT.